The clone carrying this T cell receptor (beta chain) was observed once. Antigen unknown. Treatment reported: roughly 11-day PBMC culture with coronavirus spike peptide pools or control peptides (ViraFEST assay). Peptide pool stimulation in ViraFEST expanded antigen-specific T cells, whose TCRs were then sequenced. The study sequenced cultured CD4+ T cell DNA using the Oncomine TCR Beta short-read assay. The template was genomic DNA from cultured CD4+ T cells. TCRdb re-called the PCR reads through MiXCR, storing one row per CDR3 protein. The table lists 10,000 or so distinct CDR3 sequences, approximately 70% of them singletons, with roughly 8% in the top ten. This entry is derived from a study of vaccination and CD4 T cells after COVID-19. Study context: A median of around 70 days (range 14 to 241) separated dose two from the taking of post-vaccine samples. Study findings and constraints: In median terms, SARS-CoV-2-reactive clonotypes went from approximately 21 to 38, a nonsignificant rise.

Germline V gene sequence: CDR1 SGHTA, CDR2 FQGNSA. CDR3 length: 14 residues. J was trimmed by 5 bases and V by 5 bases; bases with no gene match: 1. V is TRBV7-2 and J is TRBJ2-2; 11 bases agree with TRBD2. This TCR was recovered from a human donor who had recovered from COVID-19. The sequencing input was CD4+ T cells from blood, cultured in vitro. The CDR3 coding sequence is TGTGCCAGCAGCCGACTAGCGGGGACCGGGGAGCTGTTTTTT. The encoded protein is CASSRLAGTGELFF. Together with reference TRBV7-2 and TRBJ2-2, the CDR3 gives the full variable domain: GAGVSQSPSNKVTEKGKDVELRCDPISGHTALYWYRQSLGQGLEFLIYFQGNSAPDKSGLPSDRFSAERTGGSVSTLTIQRTQQEDSAVYLCASSRLAGTGELFFGEGSRLTVL.